The clone carrying this T cell receptor beta chain is deemed medium-sized. The record originates from a study of CD4 and CD8 cells across lung adenocarcinoma regions. Localized lung adenocarcinoma, a non-small cell lung cancer, affected the donors. TCRdb re-analysed the PCR reads in MiXCR, keeping a single row per CDR3 protein. The table has about 11,000 distinct CDR3 sequences, roughly 51% seen once. Sequences were obtained from CD8+ T cells from the center of a lung tumor. The source of this sequence is a female donor with lung adenocarcinoma. The CD4 and CD8 labels of this study may be unreliable.

The CDR3 here is CASKTQGFYEQYF. In nucleotides, the CDR3 is TGTGCCAGCAAGACACAGGGATTTTACGAGCAGTACTTC. V is TRBV6-1 and J is TRBJ2-5, with a tentative D call TRBD1 (6 bases). The J call may be incorrect, as the DNA end agrees better with TRBJ2-7. CDR3 length equals 13 residues. Germline loops: CDR1 MNHNS, CDR2 SASEGT.